Listed here are 30 T cell receptor beta chains from one sample, sequenced in a study of molecular identifiers for immune sequencing clone quantification (dated by TCRdb to about 2018). The method was PCR. Sequencer: NextSeq 500. The raw public data were reprocessed by TCRdb itself: fastp quality trimming at Q25, MiXCR clonotype calling, in-frame beta chains only. A single entry per CDR3 protein holds the most common genes and DNA from its merged rows. For this sample there are roughly 97,000 distinct CDR3 sequences; about 24% appear just once. Of the sample, around 0.92% falls within the top ten clones. The sequencing sample was made of naive CD8+ T cells from blood, with Jurkat cell RNA spiked in. Sample cell subset or site, as interpreted from the label and publication: FACS-sorted CD8+CD4-CCR7+CD45RA+ naive T cells. These receptors came from a human donor in good health. Some libraries in this study had Jurkat cell RNA spiked in.

This chain joins TRBV20-1 and TRBJ1-1; D call uncertain. There are 15 residues in the CDR3. The V end was cut by 0 bases, the J end by 2 bases, with 13 bases between. Germline-derived CDR1 and CDR2 are DFQATT and SNEGSKA (reference sequence). CDR3 sequence reads: CSAREGKATNTEAFF. DNA for the CDR3: TGCAGTGCTAGAGAGGGAAAGGCAACAAACACTGAAGCTTTCTTT.

The chain couples TRBV4-1 to TRBJ1-5; D remains unclear. Germline V gene lookup returns CDR1 MGHRA and CDR2 YSYEKL. Trimming cost V 1 base and J 4 bases, with 5 bases left between them. This CDR3 spans 13 amino acids. CDR3 bases: TGCGCCAGCAGCCAAGTGGAGAATCAGCCCCAGCATTTT. Amino acids: CASSQVENQPQHF.

On this clonotype: A read error may explain this, as a much larger clone is one base away. The chain has TRBV20-1 and TRBJ2-3, with 7 bases identical to TRBD2. Germline CDR1 is DFQATT and CDR2 is SNEGSKA (reference sequence). The CDR3 loop spans 19 amino acids. The CDR3 protein is CSTRSGRAVPIVRTDTQYF. The CDR3 coding sequence is TGCAGTACTAGAAGTGGGAGGGCCGTACCCATAGTACGCACAGATACGCAGTATTTT.

In this sample, this clonotype turned up many times. The chain joins TRBV28 to TRBJ2-3; D is possibly TRBD2 (7 bases). Germline V gene sequence: CDR1 MDHEN, CDR2 SYDVKM. V was shortened by 3 bases and J by 4 bases, with 14 bases between the two germline ends. The CDR3 sequence is 15 residues long. CDR3 in DNA: TGTGCCAGCAGTTTCATAGGGGAGGGGGCAGATACGCAGTATTTT. Residues: CASSFIGEGADTQYF.

As to this clonotype: A single base separates this from a much larger clone, so it may be a read error. The J gene is TRBJ1-1, the V gene TRBV7-9; no clear D. Trimming shortened V by 5 bases and J by 1 base, and 20 bases separated the two germline ends. Germline assignment: CDR1 SEHNR and CDR2 FQNEAQ (reference sequence). CDR3 length: 17 residues. CDR3 sequence reads: CASSPHPSMGRNTEAFF. DNA of the CDR3: TGTGCCAGCAGCCCACACCCCTCTATGGGTCGGAACACTGAAGCTTTCTTT. The full variable domain, its missing parts supplied by reference TRBV7-9 and TRBJ1-1, is DTGVSQNPRHKITKRGQNVTFRCDPISEHNRLYWYRQTLGQGPEFLTYFQNEAQLEKSRLLSDRFSAERPKGSFSTLEIQRTEQGDSAMYLCASSPHPSMGRNTEAFFGQGTRLTVV.

On this clonotype: A read error is possible here, since a much larger clone lies one base away. The chain employs TRBV7-6 and TRBJ1-1; a weak D match, TRBD1 (5 bases). Germline V gives CDR1 SGHVS, CDR2 FNYEAQ. This CDR3 comprises 15 residues. CDR3 DNA sequence: TGTGCCAGCCAGCTTATGGCGAAGGGGAACACTGGAGCTTTCTTT. This gives the protein CASQLMAKGNTGAFF.

This clonotype was seen ten or more times. The rearrangement uses TRBV6-6 and TRBJ1-1; unclear D gene. CDR3 length: 12 residues. V shed 2 bases and J shed 4 bases, with 5 bases lying between them. The germline CDR1 and CDR2 sequences are MNHNY and SVGAGI (reference sequence). CDR3 in amino acids: CASSYVGTEAFF. The CDR3, as DNA: TGTGCCAGCAGTTACGTTGGCACTGAAGCTTTCTTT.

This clonotype was picked up many times. The chain has TRBV15 and TRBJ2-2; D is uncertain. The CDR3 is made up of 15 amino acids. CDR1 and CDR2 from the germline V gene are LNHNV and YYDKDF (reference sequence). The V end was cut by 0 bases, the J end by 11 bases, with 16 bases between. The CDR3 nucleotides are TGTGCCACCAGCAGAGATGTGAGGCGAGGCTCCGAGCTGTTTTTT. This codes for CATSRDVRRGSELFF.

The table lists this clonotype with a few counts. This chain uses TRBV6-5 with TRBJ2-2; D remains ambiguous. V was clipped by 2 bases and J by 0 bases, with 4 bases between them. The CDR3 loop spans 14 amino acids. CDR1 MNHEY and CDR2 SVGAGI come from the germline V gene. CDR3 protein: CASSYRANTGELFF. As DNA, the CDR3 is TGTGCCAGCAGTTACAGGGCGAACACCGGGGAGCTGTTTTTT.

This clonotype has at least ten counts. The chain carries TRBV7-2 and TRBJ2-1; 10 nucleotides align to TRBD2. This CDR3 spans 15 amino acids. J was trimmed by 2 bases and V by 5 bases; bases with no gene match: 3. Germline V gene data show CDR1 as SGHTA and CDR2 as FQGNSA. DNA of the CDR3: TGTGCCAGCAGCCAACTAGCGGGGCCCTACAATGAGCAGTTCTTC. Encoded protein: CASSQLAGPYNEQFF.

Notes on this clonotype: This clone may be a read error of a much larger clone one base away. The V gene is TRBV7-6, the J gene TRBJ2-7; D uncertain. Germline V gene lookup returns CDR1 SGHVS and CDR2 FNYEAQ. The CDR3 contains 14 residues. As DNA, the CDR3 is TGTGCCAGCGGCTTAGAGTCAGGAGCCTACGAGCAGTACTTC. It encodes CASGLESGAYEQYF.

This clonotype was detected many times. The J gene is TRBJ2-3, the V gene TRBV15; D is perhaps TRBD1 (5 bases). V lost 0 bases, J lost 4 bases, and 14 bases lay in between. Germline CDR1 is LNHNV and CDR2 is YYDKDF (reference sequence). The CDR3 spans 16 residues. The CDR3 DNA reads as TGTGCCACCAGCAGAGATAAGGAACAGGCCCCAGATACGCAGTATTTT. It encodes CATSRDKEQAPDTQYF.

The genes are TRBV5-1 and TRBJ2-1; D call uncertain. Germline CDR1 is SGHRS and CDR2 is YFSETQ. CDR3 length equals 13 residues. V was trimmed by 5 bases and J by 8 bases, leaving 14 bases between them. CDR3 region: CASSNSMGDEQFF. In DNA, the CDR3 is TGCGCCAGCAGTAACAGTATGGGCGATGAGCAGTTCTTC.

Only one count was recorded for this clonotype. As DNA, the CDR3 is TGTGCCAGCAGTTACCCCCCCGCCGGGCCTGAAGCTTTCTTT. It encodes CASSYPPAGPEAFF. The rearrangement links TRBV6-2 or TRBV6-3 to TRBJ1-1; D unclear. Trimming left V 2 bases short and J 6 bases short, with 13 bases between. The CDR3 is 14 amino acids. Looked up from germline, CDR1 is MNHEY and CDR2 is SVGEGT.

The V and J genes are TRBV29-1 and TRBJ2-1; D is perhaps TRBD1 or TRBD2 (6 bases each). CDR1 is SQVTM and CDR2 is ANQGSEA in the germline V gene. The CDR3 extends over 12 amino acids. V gave up 7 bases and J gave up 9 bases, with 16 bases separating them. CDR3 in amino acids: CSGRGVVVEQFF. In DNA, the CDR3 is TGCAGCGGGAGGGGGGTAGTGGTTGAGCAGTTCTTC.

Worth noting for this clonotype: This may come from a read error, since a much larger clone is one base off. This sequence joins TRBV29-1 and TRBJ2-2; the D gene could be TRBD1 or TRBD2 (5 bases each). From germline, CDR1 is SQVTM and CDR2 ANQGSEA. The CDR3 spans 12 residues. The CDR3 DNA follows: TGCAGCGTTGCGGGTCACACCGGGGCGCTGTTTTTT. Its protein product is CSVAGHTGALFF.

On this clonotype: One end of the junction is discordant with germline, which a read error may explain. The chain uses TRBV6-9 and TRBJ1-5; unclear D gene. This CDR3 region has 13 residues. Germline V gene data show CDR1 as MNHGY and CDR2 as SVAAGI. The CDR3 region is CASPAGGPPPPPF. The CDR3 DNA follows: TGTGCCAGTCCGGCGGGTGGCCCTCCGCCCCCGCCTTTT.

This clonotype was seen ten or more times. The chain couples TRBV7-2 to TRBJ1-1; D is ambiguous. The CDR3 length is 11 residues. Trimming stripped 2 bases from V and 7 bases from J, with 5 bases between. Germline CDR1 SGHTA, CDR2 FQGNSA. The CDR3 here is CASSLSLEAFF. Written as DNA, the CDR3 is TGTGCCAGCAGCTTAAGCCTTGAAGCTTTCTTT.

The rearrangement links TRBV7-6 to TRBJ2-7; TRBD1 aligns across 9 bases. This CDR3 region has 15 residues. V shed 0 bases and J 2 bases; nucleotides not matched to a gene: 2. CDR1 is SGHVS, CDR2 FNYEAQ, per germline. The CDR3 sequence: CASSLAGTGTYEQYF. DNA for the CDR3: TGTGCCAGCAGCTTAGCCGGGACAGGGACCTACGAGCAGTACTTC.

This clonotype was observed at least ten times. The V call is TRBV14, the J call TRBJ2-7; D remains unclear. Deletions cut 4 bases from V and 2 bases from J, with 0 bases between. The CDR3 covers 10 residues. From germline, CDR1 is SGHDN and CDR2 FVKESK. CDR3 amino acids: CASSPYEQYF. CDR3 coding DNA: TGTGCCAGCAGCCCCTACGAGCAGTACTTC.

This clonotype occurred many times. The chain recombines TRBV2 with TRBJ1-6; tentatively, D is TRBD1 (5 bases). Trimming cost V 5 bases and J 11 bases, with 19 bases left between them. Germline loops: CDR1 SNHLY, CDR2 FYNNEI. The CDR3 consists of 15 residues. Here the CDR3 DNA reads TGTGCCAGCAGTCCAGGGAAGGGCTTTTTAGCACCCCTCCACTTT. It yields the protein CASSPGKGFLAPLHF.

Many counts were recorded for this clonotype. The genes are TRBV5-5 and TRBJ1-2; D unresolved. Trimming stripped 0 bases from V and 3 bases from J, with 21 bases between. The V gene's germline CDR1 is SGHKS and CDR2 YYEKEE (reference sequence). CDR3 size: 18 residues. The chain's CDR3 is CASSLGGSNSLVYYGYTF. CDR3 bases: TGTGCCAGCAGCTTGGGAGGGTCTAACTCGCTTGTTTACTATGGCTACACCTTC.

This clonotype occurred many times. The chain carries TRBV7-6 and TRBJ2-7, with 11 bases identical to TRBD2. Germline V lookup: CDR1 SGHVS, CDR2 FNYEAQ. Losses at the gene ends were 5 bases for V and 6 bases for J; bases not matched to a gene: 12. CDR3 size: 16 residues. CDR3 in amino acids: CASSHLGLAASTEQYF. CDR3 sequence (DNA): TGTGCCAGCAGCCACCTGGGACTAGCGGCCTCCACCGAGCAGTACTTC. Supplemented by reference TRBV7-6 and TRBJ2-7, the full variable domain reads GAGVSQSPRYKVTKRGQDVALRCDPISGHVSLYWYRQALGQGPEFLTYFNYEAQQDKSGLPNDRFSAERPEGSISTLTIQRTEQRDSAMYRCASSHLGLAASTEQYFGPGTRLTVT.

Comments on this clonotype: This sequence may be a read error, since a much larger clone differs from it by one base. The chain uses TRBV19 and TRBJ1-1, with D unclear. Germline V gene data show CDR1 as LNHDA and CDR2 as SQIVND (reference sequence). This CDR3 comprises 15 residues. CDR3 loop: CASSILPEPWAEALF. For the CDR3, the DNA is TGTGCCAGTAGTATTCTTCCGGAACCTTGGGCTGAAGCTTTGTTT.

The V gene is TRBV29-1, the J gene TRBJ2-7, with 8 bases that match TRBD1. From germline, CDR1 is SQVTM and CDR2 ANQGSEA. J gave up 0 bases and V 1 base, and 5 bases lay outside the gene matches. The CDR3 is 15 amino acids. The CDR3 coding sequence is TGCAGCGTTGAAGCGACAGGGGCGATCTCCTACGAGCAGTACTTC. Translated, it gives CSVEATGAISYEQYF.

The chain links TRBV7-9 to TRBJ2-1, with unresolved D. V was pared by 3 bases and J by 6 bases, with 6 bases between. Germline V gene lookup returns CDR1 SEHNR and CDR2 FQNEAQ (reference sequence). This CDR3 has 12 amino acids. CDR3 sequence (DNA): TGTGCCAGCAGCTTTAGTCCCAATGAGCAGTTCTTC. Amino acids: CASSFSPNEQFF.

About this clonotype itself: Possible read error: a much larger clone is one base away. The chain employs TRBV6-2 or TRBV6-3 and TRBJ2-3, with a tentative D call TRBD2 (5 bases). CDR1 is MNHEY and CDR2 is SVGEGT in the germline V gene. The CDR3 has 15 amino acids. The CDR3 DNA follows: TGTGCCGGCAGTCTTAGCTCCCGGGGTCTAGATACGCAGTATTTT. It is translated as CAGSLSSRGLDTQYF.

A few counts support this clonotype. The chain employs TRBV18 and TRBJ2-1; 7 bases map to TRBD2. Germline CDR1 reads KGHSH; CDR2 reads LQKENI. J was trimmed by 4 bases and V by 4 bases; bases with no gene match: 4. CDR3 length: 14 residues. The CDR3 region is CASSREGRYNEQFF. The CDR3 bases are TGTGCCAGCTCACGGGAGGGGAGATACAATGAGCAGTTCTTC.

About this clonotype itself: A single base separates this from a much larger clone, so it may be a read error. The chain uses TRBV6-6 and TRBJ1-5; D not resolved. The CDR3 contains 13 residues. Germline-derived CDR1 and CDR2 are MNHNY and SVGAGI (reference sequence). As DNA, the CDR3 is TGTGCCAGCAGTCACTCCCTCGCGGCGCCCCAGCATTTT. Translating gives CASSHSLAAPQHF.

V usage is TRBV20-1 and J usage is TRBJ2-7; 8 bases match TRBD1. This CDR3 is 13 amino acids long. The V and J ends lost 1 base and 5 bases, in that order; junction bases with no gene match: 4. Germline V gene lookup returns CDR1 DFQATT and CDR2 SNEGSKA (reference sequence). The CDR3 DNA sequence: TGCAGTGCTAGAGGGACAGGGAAAAACGAGCAGTACTTC. This encodes CSARGTGKNEQYF.